Listed below are T cell receptor beta chains from one sample, sequenced in a study of cytomegalovirus exposure and HLA in healthy donors. The table came from immunoSEQ multiplex PCR; TCRdb's copy has only in-frame clones and leaves some out. The sample has about 70,000 clones, 85% to 90% seen once. Material: PBMCs. All receptors derive from a woman aged 30 to 39 in good health and CMV-seropositive. Each CDR3 is given with its conserved first and last residue. Fields, in order: clone size, V gene, D gene, J gene, CDR3 protein, CDR3 DNA. A D gene is named only where the DNA matches it firmly. Size tells how often a clone was seen (once, few, many) or the class of an expanded clone, and some rows leave it out.

size: .; V: TRBV30; D: TRBD1; J: TRBJ2-1; CDR3: CAWNRDRANNEQFF; DNA: TGTGCCTGGAACCGGGACAGGGCGAACAATGAGCAGTTCTTC
size: once; V: TRBV19; D: .; J: TRBJ2-3; CDR3: CASSILLKTSTDTQYF; DNA: TGTGCCAGTAGTATTTTGCTAAAGACTAGCACAGATACGCAGTATTTT
size: .; V: TRBV4-1; D: TRBD1; J: TRBJ2-7; CDR3: CASSLTGTGAYEQYF; DNA: TGCGCCAGCAGCCTGACCGGGACAGGGGCCTACGAGCAGTACTTC
size: .; V: TRBV11-1; D: .; J: TRBJ2-1; CDR3: CASTRGPGSYNEQFF; DNA: TGTGCCAGCACAAGAGGGCCGGGGTCCTACAATGAGCAGTTCTTC
size: .; V: TRBV15; D: TRBD1; J: TRBJ1-4; CDR3: CATHLRSGGFGATNEKLFF; DNA: TGTGCCACCCACCTTAGGTCAGGGGGCTTCGGGGCAACTAATGAAAAACTGTTTTTT
size: .; V: TRBV15; D: TRBD1; J: TRBJ1-2; CDR3: CATSRDRGQGNYGYTF; DNA: TGTGCCACCAGCAGAGATAGGGGACAGGGAAACTATGGCTACACCTTC
size: once; V: TRBV4-2; D: TRBD1; J: TRBJ2-7; CDR3: CASSQEIVRGLVSYEQYF; DNA: TGTGCCAGCAGCCAAGAAATCGTCAGGGGGCTGGTCTCCTACGAGCAGTACTTC
size: .; V: TRBV7-7; D: TRBD2; J: TRBJ2-2; CDR3: CASRPGPREVGELFF; DNA: TGTGCCAGCAGGCCCGGTCCGCGGGAGGTCGGGGAGCTGTTTTTT
size: .; V: TRBV11-1; D: .; J: TRBJ1-1; CDR3: CASSLEGEDTEAFF; DNA: TGTGCCAGCAGCTTGGAAGGGGAGGACACTGAAGCTTTCTTT
size: .; V: TRBV30; D: TRBD2; J: TRBJ2-2; CDR3: CAWSRLAGVDTGELFF; DNA: TGTGCCTGGAGTAGGCTAGCGGGAGTTGACACCGGGGAGCTGTTTTTT
size: .; V: TRBV27; D: .; J: TRBJ2-5; CDR3: CASSPGLQETQYF; DNA: TGTGCCAGCAGTCCGGGACTGCAAGAGACCCAGTACTTC
size: .; V: TRBV6-5; D: TRBD1; J: TRBJ1-2; CDR3: CASRTGNYGYTF; DNA: TGTGCCAGCAGGACAGGGAACTATGGCTACACCTTC
size: .; V: TRBV5-8; D: TRBD1; J: TRBJ1-4; CDR3: CASSPDGGTGYEKLFF; DNA: TGTGCCAGCAGCCCGGATGGGGGGACAGGGTACGAAAAACTGTTTTTT
size: .; V: TRBV14; D: .; J: TRBJ2-3; CDR3: CASSQGSPADTQYF; DNA: TGTGCCAGCAGCCAGGGGAGCCCCGCAGATACGCAGTATTTT
size: .; V: TRBV18; D: .; J: TRBJ1-4; CDR3: CASSPAGTSNEKLFF; DNA: TGTGCCAGCTCACCAGCCGGGACATCTAATGAAAAACTGTTTTTT
size: once; V: TRBV10-3; D: .; J: TRBJ2-1; CDR3: CAISDILGQGRGYNEQFF; DNA: TGTGCCATCAGTGACATCTTAGGGCAGGGGAGGGGGTACAATGAGCAGTTCTTC
size: .; V: TRBV15; D: .; J: TRBJ1-3; CDR3: CATSRDLEGGGNTIYF; DNA: TGTGCCACCAGCAGAGATTTAGAGGGAGGTGGAAACACCATATATTTT
size: .; V: TRBV7-9; D: .; J: TRBJ2-5; CDR3: CASSQSGLQETQYF; DNA: TGTGCCAGCAGCCAGAGCGGCCTCCAAGAGACCCAGTACTTC